This entry lists 2 T cell receptor beta chains sequenced from one sample in a study of long-term antiretroviral therapy in people with HIV. Investigators performed immunoSEQ version v3.0 at survey level. Assay: immunoSEQ multiplex PCR; the TCRdb copy retains only in-frame clones and omits some. The sample yields approximately 35,000 clones, roughly 80% seen once. The sequences come from unsorted PBMCs, collected 1.9 years after starting antiretroviral therapy. Receptors were obtained from a man aged 18 to 30 with HIV.

The genes are TRBV7-6 and TRBJ1-2; 8 bases align to TRBD1. The CDR3 totals 13 residues. With V trimmed by 3 bases and J by 4 bases, 1 base remained unmatched. Germline V gene data show CDR1 as SGHVS and CDR2 as FNYEAQ. CDR3 sequence: CASSFTGGYGYTF. The CDR3 bases are TGTGCCAGCAGCTTTACAGGGGGCTATGGCTACACCTTC.

In its sample, this clone was seen a few times. The J gene is TRBJ1-4, the V gene TRBV14; D remains ambiguous. This CDR3 is 11 amino acids long. V was shortened by 1 base and J by 8 bases, with 2 bases between the two germline ends. CDR1 is SGHDN and CDR2 is FVKESK in the germline V gene. The CDR3 DNA sequence: TGTGCCAGCAGCCAAGTCGAAAAACTGTTTTTT. Residues: CASSQVEKLFF. The full variable domain, in which reference TRBV14 and TRBJ1-4 provide the parts outside the CDR3, is EAGVTQFPSHSVIEKGQTVTLRCDPISGHDNLYWYRRVMGKEIKFLLHFVKESKQDESGMPNNRFLAERTGGTYSTLKVQPAELEDSGVYFCASSQVEKLFFGSGTQLSVL.